These 6 T cell receptor beta chains share one sample of origin, sequenced in a study of OX40 agonist ivuxolimab in advanced cancers. Repertoires were generated with immunoSEQ multiplex PCR, while TCRdb's copy carries only in-frame clones and drops some. This table has tens of thousands of clones, 65% to 80% appearing once. Sample: CD4+ or CD8+ T cells sorted from blood, taken in a trial of the OX40 agonist ivuxolimab. Receptors were obtained from an adult with an advanced solid tumor such as melanoma, head and neck, liver or kidney cancer.

The chain couples TRBV28 to TRBJ2-5; tentative D call: TRBD1 (6 bases). Trimming took off 4 bases at V and 4 bases at J, with 16 bases between the two ends. The germline V gene encodes CDR1 MDHEN and CDR2 SYDVKM. The CDR3 runs 15 residues. CDR3 sequence reads: CASSSATRGRETQYF. The CDR3 nucleotides are TGTGCCAGCAGTTCGGCAACCAGGGGTAGAGAGACCCAGTACTTC.

The chain employs TRBV14 and TRBJ2-5; the match to TRBD2 covers 12 bases. The junction had 5 bases not matched to a gene; V was cut back by 4 bases and J by 5 bases. Germline-derived CDR1 and CDR2 are SGHDN and FVKESK. The CDR3 has 15 amino acids. The CDR3 region is CASSPGLAGYETQYF. In nucleotides, the CDR3 is TGTGCCAGCAGCCCAGGACTAGCGGGGTACGAGACCCAGTACTTC.

The chain recombines TRBV7-3 with TRBJ1-1, with TRBD1 identical over 9 bases. Germline assignment: CDR1 SGHTA and CDR2 FQGTGA. Unmatched junction bases numbered 11, after V lost 5 bases and J lost 1 base. The length of the CDR3 is 17 residues. CDR3 amino acids: CASSPGGTGSSNTEAFF. CDR3 bases: TGTGCCAGCAGCCCTGGGGGGACAGGGAGTTCGAACACTGAAGCTTTCTTT.

This clone was recorded once. The V and J genes are TRBV5-4 and TRBJ2-7; TRBD1 matches at 11 bases. J gave up 0 bases and V 4 bases, and 3 bases lay outside the gene matches. The germline gives CDR1 SGHNT, CDR2 YYREEE (reference sequence). The CDR3 covers 15 residues. The CDR3 nucleotides read TGTGCCAGCAGCCAAGGGACAGGGGGCTCCTACGAGCAGTACTTC. It codes for CASSQGTGGSYEQYF.

The V and J genes are TRBV5-6 and TRBJ2-2; 13 positions agree with TRBD2. Germline CDR1 reads SGHDT; CDR2 reads YYEEEE. The CDR3 runs to 16 residues. J lost 1 base, V lost 5 bases, and 2 bases had no gene match. CDR3 region: CASSWTSGRNTGELFF. In DNA, the CDR3 is TGTGCCAGCAGTTGGACTAGCGGGAGGAACACCGGGGAGCTGTTTTTT.

The chain recombines TRBV5-1 with TRBJ2-5, with TRBD1 identical over 7 bases. The germline CDR1 and CDR2 sequences are SGHRS and YFSETQ. V trimming: 3 bases; J trimming: 4 bases; junction bases outside the gene matches: 9. The length of the CDR3 is 15 residues. The CDR3 loop is CASSYAGTEGETQYF. In DNA, the CDR3 is TGCGCCAGCAGCTACGCCGGGACAGAAGGAGAGACCCAGTACTTC. Combining the CDR3 with reference TRBV5-1 and TRBJ2-5 gives the whole variable domain KAGVTQTPRYLIKTRGQQVTLSCSPISGHRSVSWYQQTPGQGLQFLFEYFSETQRNKGNFPGRFSGRQFSNSRSEMNVSTLELGDSALYLCASSYAGTEGETQYFGPGTRLLVL.